The 21 T cell receptor beta chains below come from one sample, sequenced in a study of CD8+ T cells in alopecia areata. Sequencing used cDNA as its template, made by extracting RNA and reverse transcribing it. Data came from immunoSEQ multiplex PCR; TCRdb stores just in-frame clones and leaves some out. Of some 200,000 clones listed, 58% are singletons. Treatment meaning: oral pan-JAK inhibitor, 5-10 mg twice daily. The material was CD4+ T cells sorted from blood, obtained at week 24, from a patient treated with tofacitinib. Receptors originate from a human donor with alopecia areata.

The chain links TRBV14 to TRBJ2-1, with TRBD2 identical over 10 bases. CDR3 size: 17 residues. Germline V gene sequence: CDR1 SGHDN, CDR2 FVKESK. Trimming cost V 0 bases and J 7 bases; bases outside gene matches: 9. CDR3 nucleotide sequence: TGTGCCAGCAGCCAAGAAATCGGCCTAGCGGGAGAAAATGAGCAGTTCTTC. This sequence encodes CASSQEIGLAGENEQFF.

This chain links TRBV9 with TRBJ2-5; TRBD1 agrees at 7 bases. This CDR3 is built from 17 residues. Looked up from germline, CDR1 is SGDLS and CDR2 is YYNGEE. The V segment lost 0 bases and the J segment 5 bases; nucleotides outside the gene matches: 13. This CDR3 is CASSVGRSTGVVETQYF. CDR3 DNA: TGTGCCAGCAGCGTAGGTCGTAGTACAGGGGTGGTGGAGACCCAGTACTTC.

The chain has TRBV7-2 and TRBJ2-5; D possibly corresponds to TRBD2 (5 bases). Germline CDR1 is SGHTA and CDR2 is FQGNSA. Trimming cost V 2 bases and J 1 base, with 8 bases left between them. This CDR3 has 14 residues. In nucleotides, the CDR3 is TGTGCCAGCAGCTTATCGGGGAGCCAAGAGACCCAGTACTTC. Encoded protein: CASSLSGSQETQYF.

Turning to this clone: This CDR3 is also generated by other DNA sequences in the sample. This chain connects TRBV29-1 to TRBJ1-2, with unresolved D. The V end lost 3 bases, the J end lost 5 bases, and 7 bases lay between the germline ends. CDR3 length equals 11 residues. Germline CDR1 SQVTM, CDR2 ANQGSEA. The CDR3 is CSVERVYGYTF. CDR3 in DNA: TGCAGCGTTGAGAGGGTTTATGGCTACACCTTC.

This clone was seen only a few times. The J gene is TRBJ1-3, the V gene TRBV23-1; 7 bases fit TRBD1. TRBV23-1 is an ORF for which the function is uncertain. J was trimmed by 0 bases and V by 8 bases; bases with no gene match: 25. CDR3 length: 21 amino acids. The CDR3 region has the DNA TGCGCCAGCGTCCAGGACAGGCGAGGAAGTGGTGTTGAGGGCTCTGGAAACACCATATATTTT. This codes for CASVQDRRGSGVEGSGNTIYF.

V usage is TRBV4-3 and J usage is TRBJ1-2, with D uncertain. Per germline, CDR1 LGHNA and CDR2 YSLEER. V dropped 0 bases and J dropped 6 bases, with 11 bases sitting between them. This CDR3 contains 14 residues. This chain's CDR3 is CASSQDLAVNGYTF. As DNA, the CDR3 is TGCGCCAGCAGCCAAGATCTGGCGGTAAATGGCTACACCTTC.

This clone appeared a few times. The chain joins TRBV29-1 to TRBJ2-3, with TRBD1 identical over 8 bases. In germline, CDR1 is SQVTM, CDR2 ANQGSEA. Trimming at V came to 8 bases and at J to 0 bases, leaving 4 bases not matched to a gene. This CDR3 contains 13 residues. Here the CDR3 DNA reads TGCAGCAACCGACAGGGGAGCACAGATACGCAGTATTTT. Translated, it gives CSNRQGSTDTQYF.

The CDR3 spells CSAGNLGYTF. DNA of the CDR3: TGCAGCGCCGGGAATCTTGGCTACACCTTC. The chain combines TRBV29-1 with TRBJ1-2; D gene uncertain. Germline CDR1 and CDR2: SQVTM and ANQGSEA. The CDR3 runs to 10 residues. V lost 7 bases and J 7 bases, leaving 10 bases between the germline ends.

This clone was seen more than once but under ten times. The chain has TRBV7-2 and TRBJ2-5, with a possible D match to TRBD1 (5 bases). The CDR3 runs 14 residues. Germline values: CDR1 SGHTA, CDR2 FQGNSA. Deletions cut 2 bases from V and 5 bases from J, with 12 bases between. CDR3 protein: CASSLQGVGETQYF. The CDR3 DNA reads TGTGCCAGCAGCTTACAGGGTGTCGGGGAGACCCAGTACTTC.

This sequence joins TRBV21-1 and TRBJ2-5; TRBD1 was called by the table and not checked on the DNA. TRBV21-1 is a pseudogene segment. This CDR3 is built from 14 residues. The CDR3 bases are TGTGCCAGCAGCAAACCCGACAGGCAAGAGACCCAGTACTTC. Translation: CASSKPDRQETQYF.

The J gene is TRBJ2-1, the V gene TRBV28; D unresolved. V was pared by 3 bases and J by 3 bases, with 6 bases between. CDR3 length equals 13 residues. Germline CDR1 is MDHEN and CDR2 is SYDVKM. CDR3: CASSFPSYNEQFF. CDR3 DNA sequence: TGTGCCAGCAGTTTTCCCAGCTACAATGAGCAGTTCTTC.

This clone has a handful of counts. The chain combines TRBV5-1 with TRBJ2-3; D may be TRBD1 or TRBD2 (5 bases each). Trimming left V 1 base short and J 4 bases short, with 10 bases between. The CDR3 extends over 14 amino acids. Looked up from germline, CDR1 is SGHRS and CDR2 is YFSETQ. The CDR3 loop reads CASSLLGEADTQYF. DNA for the CDR3: TGCGCCAGCAGCTTGTTGGGGGAAGCAGATACGCAGTATTTT.

The rearrangement links TRBV30 to TRBJ1-2; D unresolved. From germline, CDR1 is GTSNPN and CDR2 SVGIG (reference sequence). Trimming pared 7 bases from V and 1 base from J, leaving 16 bases between. The CDR3 extends over 14 amino acids. CDR3 loop: CAYHRVPDNYGYTF. CDR3 coding DNA: TGTGCCTACCACCGGGTGCCAGATAACTATGGCTACACCTTC.

The chain is built from TRBV9 and TRBJ2-3; 8 bases agree with TRBD2. This CDR3 contains 16 residues. Germline-derived CDR1 and CDR2 are SGDLS and YYNGEE. V lost 3 bases and J lost 3; bases outside the gene matches: 9. CDR3 amino acids: CASSGSGTLWTDTQYF. CDR3 nucleotides: TGTGCCAGCAGCGGTAGCGGGACGTTGTGGACAGATACGCAGTATTTT.

The chain joins TRBV29-1 to TRBJ2-4; 8 nucleotides agree with TRBD1. The CDR3 runs 14 residues. The germline CDR1 and CDR2 sequences are SQVTM and ANQGSEA. V lost 4 bases to trimming and J lost 10 bases; unmatched junction nucleotides: 12. The DNA for the CDR3 is TGCAGCGTTGTAGGACAGGGTGATTTTAGAATTCAGTACTTC. Its protein is CSVVGQGDFRIQYF.

This clone was seen a handful of times. The genes are TRBV4-3 and TRBJ2-3; TRBD1 matches 10 bases. The CDR3 is made up of 16 amino acids. Per germline, CDR1 LGHNA and CDR2 YSLEER. Trimming removed 3 bases from V and 1 base from J; junction bases left unmatched: 4. The CDR3 nucleotides read TGCGCCAGCAGCCACCCCGGGACAGGGGGCACAGATACGCAGTATTTT. Its protein product is CASSHPGTGGTDTQYF.

The chain links TRBV29-1 to TRBJ1-6, with D unclear. Per the germline V gene, CDR1 is SQVTM and CDR2 is ANQGSEA. The CDR3 loop spans 13 amino acids. Trimming removed 7 bases at V and 1 base at J, with 8 bases between. The CDR3 reads CSARLSYNSPLHF. The CDR3 DNA reads as TGCAGCGCCCGACTGTCCTATAATTCACCCCTCCACTTT.

This chain joins TRBV5-6 and TRBJ1-4; the D is unclear. V lost 9 bases and J lost 3, with 9 bases in between. From germline, CDR1 is SGHDT and CDR2 YYEEEE. The length of the CDR3 is 12 residues. The CDR3 sequence: CATQRPNEKLFF. DNA for the CDR3: TGTGCCACACAGAGACCTAATGAAAAACTGTTTTTT.

This chain joins TRBV18 and TRBJ2-5; 7 positions match TRBD1. Germline trimming cut 2 bases from V and 3 bases from J; bases unmatched to any gene: 3. The CDR3 consists of 14 residues. Germline V CDR1 and CDR2: KGHSH, LQKENI. The CDR3 spells CASSPSGTEETQYF. The CDR3 nucleotides are TGTGCCAGCTCACCATCTGGGACAGAAGAGACCCAGTACTTC. Full variable domain (outside the CDR3, taken from reference TRBV18 and TRBJ2-5): NAGVMQNPRHLVRRRGQEARLRCSPMKGHSHVYWYRQLPEEGLKFMVYLQKENIIDESGMPKERFSAEFPKEGPSILRIQQVVRGDSAAYFCASSPSGTEETQYFGPGTRLLVL.

Concerning this clone itself: At one end the junction does not follow the germline gene, possibly because of a read error. The genes are TRBV4-3 and TRBJ1-1; D is perhaps TRBD1 (5 bases). The CDR3 loop spans 13 amino acids. In germline, CDR1 is LGHNA, CDR2 YSLEER. This CDR3 reads CASSQDTGAEAFF. For the CDR3, the DNA is TGCGCCAGCAGTCAAGATACGGGGGCTGAAGCTTTCTTT.

This chain links TRBV7-2 with TRBJ2-5; D is unclear. V lost 2 bases, J lost 5 bases, and 9 bases lay in between. This CDR3 has 13 amino acids. Per germline, CDR1 SGHTA and CDR2 FQGNSA. The CDR3 sequence is CASSLKVSETQYF. DNA of the CDR3: TGTGCCAGCAGCTTAAAGGTTTCGGAGACCCAGTACTTC.